These 11 T cell receptor beta chains came from one sample sequenced in a study of spatial heterogeneity in lung cancer. TCRdb analysed the 5' RACE reads with MiXCR anew, one entry per CDR3 protein. The table shows about 25,000 distinct CDR3 sequences, with about 6.3% occurring only once. Time point: blood at routine non-recurrence follow-up after resection. Unsorted tumor, nontumor lung tissue or cryopreserved PBMC supplied the whole RNA. The source material was PBMCs, sampled at follow-up. The source is a male donor with early-stage non-small cell lung cancer.

The sample holds many counts of this clonotype. V and J are TRBV4-3 and TRBJ2-1, with 11 bases aligning to TRBD2. The CDR3 loop spans 15 amino acids. The V gene's germline CDR1 is LGHNA and CDR2 YSLEER. Unmatched junction bases numbered 1, after V lost 4 bases and J lost 2 bases. The CDR3 here is CASSLAGGPYNEQFF. Written as DNA, the CDR3 is TGCGCCAGCAGCCTAGCGGGGGGGCCCTACAATGAGCAGTTCTTC.

This clonotype was seen more than once but under ten times. The genes are TRBV12-3 or TRBV12-4 and TRBJ2-5; D not certain. Trimming shortened V by 5 bases and J by 6 bases, and 16 bases separated the two germline ends. This CDR3 contains 14 residues. The CDR3, as DNA: TGTGCCAGCAGTGGACGCCAGGTCGGAAAGACCCAGTACTTC. The encoded protein is CASSGRQVGKTQYF.

This clonotype showed up many times. The rearrangement joins TRBV7-2 to TRBJ1-1; TRBD1 might be the D (5 bases). This CDR3 is 13 amino acids long. The V end was cut by 4 bases, the J end by 1 base, with 7 bases between. Per germline, CDR1 SGHTA and CDR2 FQGNSA. CDR3 amino acids: CASSSDRNTEAFF. The CDR3 DNA sequence: TGTGCCAGCAGCTCAGACAGGAACACTGAAGCTTTCTTT.

This clonotype has ten or more counts. J is TRBJ1-2 and V is TRBV11-2; D is undetermined. The V and J ends lost 0 bases and 2 bases respectively, with 7 bases between them. Germline CDR1 SGHAT, CDR2 FQNNGV. The CDR3 extends over 14 amino acids. The CDR3 loop is CASSLDWINYGYTF. The CDR3 DNA follows: TGTGCCAGCAGCTTAGATTGGATAAACTATGGCTACACCTTC. Supplemented by reference TRBV11-2 and TRBJ1-2, the full variable domain reads EAGVAQSPRYKIIEKRQSVAFWCNPISGHATLYWYQQILGQGPKLLIQFQNNGVVDDSQLPKDRFSAERLKGVDSTLKIQPAKLEDSAVYLCASSLDWINYGYTFGSGTRLTVV.

This clonotype was picked up many times. The chain has TRBV10-3 and TRBJ2-3; TRBD2 matches at 8 bases. The CDR3 extends over 14 amino acids. Germline loops: CDR1 ENHRY, CDR2 SYGVKD. Trimming at V came to 6 bases and at J to 5 bases, leaving 7 bases not matched to a gene. The CDR3 loop is CAISFGGGKDTQYF. Written as DNA, the CDR3 is TGTGCCATCAGCTTCGGGGGGGGTAAAGATACGCAGTATTTT.

The chain combines TRBV3-2 with TRBJ2-2; the listed D gene, TRBD2, was not tested against the DNA. TRBV3-2 is an annotated pseudogene. This CDR3 contains 17 residues. CDR3 sequence (DNA): TGTGCCAGCAGCCAAGAGTTGGCTAGCGGGTTTGCCGGGGAGCTGTTTTTT. It translates to CASSQELASGFAGELFF.

The chain links TRBV12-3 or TRBV12-4 to TRBJ2-2; 8 bases match TRBD1. J lost 4 bases, V lost 7 bases, and 8 bases had no gene match. The CDR3 has 15 amino acids. The CDR3 region has the DNA TGTGCCAGCAACCTTAGACAGGGGCCCACCGGGGAGCTGTTTTTT. Residues: CASNLRQGPTGELFF.

This clonotype was seen ten or more times. The J gene is TRBJ1-2, the V gene TRBV20-1; D call uncertain. This CDR3 contains 12 residues. Deletions cut 4 bases from V and 3 bases from J, with 9 bases between. CDR1 and CDR2 from the germline V gene are DFQATT and SNEGSKA (reference sequence). The CDR3: CSATPGDYGYTF. The CDR3 bases are TGCAGTGCTACTCCGGGAGACTATGGCTACACCTTC.

The sample holds a few counts of this clonotype. The chain employs TRBV7-3 and TRBJ2-3, with 12 bases fitting TRBD2. The CDR3 runs 14 residues. Germline values: CDR1 SGHTA, CDR2 FQGTGA. V was clipped by 8 bases and J by 4 bases; unmatched bases: 4. CDR3 region: CASASSGGADTQYF. DNA for the CDR3: TGTGCCAGCGCTTCTAGCGGGGGGGCAGATACGCAGTATTTT.

This clonotype was counted many times. The rearrangement uses TRBV6-6 and TRBJ1-2; D may be TRBD1 (6 bases). The germline gives CDR1 MNHNY, CDR2 SVGAGI (reference sequence). The CDR3 spans 15 residues. V was pared by 6 bases and J by 4 bases, with 18 bases between. In nucleotides, the CDR3 is TGTGCCAGCAGCCTAAGGAGGGGGGCCAGCTATGGCTACACCTTC. Protein: CASSLRRGASYGYTF.

This clonotype was counted at least ten times. CDR3 in DNA: TGCGCCAGCAGCCAAGAGGTTCTCTACAATGAGCAGTTCTTC. Residues: CASSQEVLYNEQFF. The chain joins TRBV4-3 to TRBJ2-1, with D uncertain. Germline lookup yields CDR1 LGHNA and CDR2 YSLEER. The CDR3 sequence is 14 residues long. The ends were cut back, 0 bases at V and 3 bases at J, with 6 bases in the middle.